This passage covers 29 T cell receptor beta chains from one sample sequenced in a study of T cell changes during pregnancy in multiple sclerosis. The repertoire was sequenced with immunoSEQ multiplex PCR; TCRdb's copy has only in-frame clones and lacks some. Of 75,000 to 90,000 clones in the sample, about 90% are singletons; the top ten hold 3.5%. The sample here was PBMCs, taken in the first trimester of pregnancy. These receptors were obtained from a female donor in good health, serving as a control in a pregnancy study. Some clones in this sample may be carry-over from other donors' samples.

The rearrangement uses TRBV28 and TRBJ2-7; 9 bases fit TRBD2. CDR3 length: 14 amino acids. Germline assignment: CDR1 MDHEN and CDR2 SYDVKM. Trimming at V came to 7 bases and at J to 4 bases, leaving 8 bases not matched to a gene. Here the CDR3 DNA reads TGTGCCAGCATCTATAGCGGGAGCCGGTACGAGCAGTACTTC. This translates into CASIYSGSRYEQYF.

The CDR3 DNA follows: TGTGCCACAAAAGGACTAGTGGGAGATACGCAGTATTTT. This gives the protein CATKGLVGDTQYF. The V gene is TRBV6-5, the J gene TRBJ2-3; TRBD2 agrees at 7 bases. V trimming: 10 bases; J trimming: 5 bases; junction bases outside the gene matches: 9. Germline-derived CDR1 and CDR2 are MNHEY and SVGAGI. The CDR3 runs to 13 residues.

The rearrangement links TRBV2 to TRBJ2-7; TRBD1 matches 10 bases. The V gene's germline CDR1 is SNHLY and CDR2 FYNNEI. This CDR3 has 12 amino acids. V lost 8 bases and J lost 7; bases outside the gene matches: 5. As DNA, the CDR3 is TGTGCCAGCCGGACAGGGGGAAGGGAGCAGTACTTC. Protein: CASRTGGREQYF.

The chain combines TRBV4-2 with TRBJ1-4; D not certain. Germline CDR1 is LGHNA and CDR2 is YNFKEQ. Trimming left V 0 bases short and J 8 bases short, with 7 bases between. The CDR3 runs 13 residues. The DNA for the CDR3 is TGTGCCAGCAGCCAAGAGGGCCGGGAAAAACTGTTTTTT. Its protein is CASSQEGREKLFF.

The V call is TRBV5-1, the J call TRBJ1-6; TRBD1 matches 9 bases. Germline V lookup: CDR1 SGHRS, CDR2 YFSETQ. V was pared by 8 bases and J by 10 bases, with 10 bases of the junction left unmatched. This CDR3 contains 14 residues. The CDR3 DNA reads TGCGCCAGTAGTCCCGGGACAGGGAACTCACCCCTCCACTTT. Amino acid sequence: CASSPGTGNSPLHF.

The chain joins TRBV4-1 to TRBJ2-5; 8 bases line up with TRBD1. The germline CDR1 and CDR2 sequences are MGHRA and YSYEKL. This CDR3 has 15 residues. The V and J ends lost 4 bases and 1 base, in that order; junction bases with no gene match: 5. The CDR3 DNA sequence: TGCGCCAGCAGCCGTACGACAGGGGTCCAAGAGACCCAGTACTTC. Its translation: CASSRTTGVQETQYF.

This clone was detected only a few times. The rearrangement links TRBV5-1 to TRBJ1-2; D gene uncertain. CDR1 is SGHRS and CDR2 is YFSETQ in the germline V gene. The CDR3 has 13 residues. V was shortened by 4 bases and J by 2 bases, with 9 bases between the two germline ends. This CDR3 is CASSQQQNYGYTF. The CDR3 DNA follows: TGCGCCAGCAGCCAACAGCAAAACTATGGCTACACCTTC.

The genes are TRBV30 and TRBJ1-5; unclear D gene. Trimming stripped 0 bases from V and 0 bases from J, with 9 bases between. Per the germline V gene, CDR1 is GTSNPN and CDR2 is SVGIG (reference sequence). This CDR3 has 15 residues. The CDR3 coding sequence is TGTGCCTGGAGTGTACTCCGGGGTAGCAATCAGCCCCAGCATTTT. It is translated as CAWSVLRGSNQPQHF.

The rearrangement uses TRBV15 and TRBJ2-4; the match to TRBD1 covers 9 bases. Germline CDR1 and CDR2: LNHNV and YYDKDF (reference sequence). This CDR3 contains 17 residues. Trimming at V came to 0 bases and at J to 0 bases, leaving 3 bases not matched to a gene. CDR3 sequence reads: CATSREGTGLAKNIQYF. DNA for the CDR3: TGTGCCACCAGCAGAGAGGGGACAGGGTTAGCCAAAAACATTCAGTACTTC. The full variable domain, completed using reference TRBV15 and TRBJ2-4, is DAMVIQNPRYQVTQFGKPVTLSCSQTLNHNVMYWYQQKSSQAPKLLFHYYDKDFNNEADTPDNFQSRRPNTSFCFLDIRSPGLGDTAMYLCATSREGTGLAKNIQYFGAGTRLSVL.

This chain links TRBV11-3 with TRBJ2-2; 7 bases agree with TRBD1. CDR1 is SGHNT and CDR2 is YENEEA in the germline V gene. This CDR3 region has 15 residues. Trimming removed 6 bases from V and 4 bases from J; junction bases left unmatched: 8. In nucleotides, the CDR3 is TGTGCCAGCAGAGACAGGGCCGATGGCACCGGGGAGCTGTTTTTT. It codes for CASRDRADGTGELFF.

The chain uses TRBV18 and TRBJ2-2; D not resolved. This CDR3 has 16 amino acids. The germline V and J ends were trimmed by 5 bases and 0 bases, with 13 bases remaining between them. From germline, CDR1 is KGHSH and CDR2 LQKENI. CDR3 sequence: CASSGSVTTNTGELFF. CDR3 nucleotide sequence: TGTGCCAGCTCAGGGTCCGTGACAACGAACACCGGGGAGCTGTTTTTT. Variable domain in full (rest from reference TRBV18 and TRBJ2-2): NAGVMQNPRHLVRRRGQEARLRCSPMKGHSHVYWYRQLPEEGLKFMVYLQKENIIDESGMPKERFSAEFPKEGPSILRIQQVVRGDSAAYFCASSGSVTTNTGELFFGEGSRLTVL.

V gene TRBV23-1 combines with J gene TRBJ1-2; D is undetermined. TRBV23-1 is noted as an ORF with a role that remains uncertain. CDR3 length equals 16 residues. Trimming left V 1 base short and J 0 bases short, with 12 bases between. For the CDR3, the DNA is TGCGCCAGCAGTCAATATGGAACAGCTCCTAACTATGGCTACACCTTC. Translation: CASSQYGTAPNYGYTF.

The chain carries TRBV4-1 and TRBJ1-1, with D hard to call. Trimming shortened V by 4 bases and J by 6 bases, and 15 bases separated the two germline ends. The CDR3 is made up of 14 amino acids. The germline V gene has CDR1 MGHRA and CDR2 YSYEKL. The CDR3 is CASSPNIGAAEAFF. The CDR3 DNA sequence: TGCGCCAGCAGCCCGAACATAGGAGCGGCTGAAGCTTTCTTT.

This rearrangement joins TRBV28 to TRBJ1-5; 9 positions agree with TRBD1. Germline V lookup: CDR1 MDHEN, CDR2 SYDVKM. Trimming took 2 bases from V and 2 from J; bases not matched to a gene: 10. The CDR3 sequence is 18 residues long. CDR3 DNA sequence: TGTGCCAGCAGTTTAGGTACAGGGGGCGATTGGGGCAATCAGCCCCAGCATTTT. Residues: CASSLGTGGDWGNQPQHF.

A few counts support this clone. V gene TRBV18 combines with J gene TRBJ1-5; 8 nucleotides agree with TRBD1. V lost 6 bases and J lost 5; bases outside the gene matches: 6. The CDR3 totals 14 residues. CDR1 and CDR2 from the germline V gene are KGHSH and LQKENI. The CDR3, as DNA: TGTGCCAGCTCCCCAGACAGGGGCGATCAGCCCCAGCATTTT. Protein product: CASSPDRGDQPQHF.

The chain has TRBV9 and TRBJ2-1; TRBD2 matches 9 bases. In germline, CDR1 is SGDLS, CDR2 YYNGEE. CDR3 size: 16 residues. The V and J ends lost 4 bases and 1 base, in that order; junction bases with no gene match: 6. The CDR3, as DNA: TGTGCCAGCAGCCCTGAGAGCGGGGGGTCCTACAATGAGCAGTTCTTC. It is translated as CASSPESGGSYNEQFF.

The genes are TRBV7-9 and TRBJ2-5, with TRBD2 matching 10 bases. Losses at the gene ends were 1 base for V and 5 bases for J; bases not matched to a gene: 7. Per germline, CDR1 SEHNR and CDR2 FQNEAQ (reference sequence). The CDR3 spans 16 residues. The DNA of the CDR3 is TGTGCCAGCAGCTTAGGCCAGCGGGGGGGCCTCGAGACCCAGTACTTC. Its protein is CASSLGQRGGLETQYF.

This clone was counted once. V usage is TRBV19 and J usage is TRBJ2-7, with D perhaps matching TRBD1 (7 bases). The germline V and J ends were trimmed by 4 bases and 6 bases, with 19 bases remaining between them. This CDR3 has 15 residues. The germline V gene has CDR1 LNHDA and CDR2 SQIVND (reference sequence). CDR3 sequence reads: CASSTPGGGSFEQYF. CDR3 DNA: TGTGCCAGTAGTACCCCCGGAGGGGGCAGTTTCGAGCAGTACTTC. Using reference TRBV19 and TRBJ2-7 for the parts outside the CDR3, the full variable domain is DGGITQSPKYLFRKEGQNVTLSCEQNLNHDAMYWYRQDPGQGLRLIYYSQIVNDFQKGDIAEGYSVSREKKESFPLTVTSAQKNPTAFYLCASSTPGGGSFEQYFGPGTRLTVT.

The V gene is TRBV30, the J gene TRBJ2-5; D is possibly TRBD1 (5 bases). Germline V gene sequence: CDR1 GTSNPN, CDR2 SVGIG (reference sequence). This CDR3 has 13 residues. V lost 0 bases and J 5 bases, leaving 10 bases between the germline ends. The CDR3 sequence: CAWSVGVVETQYF. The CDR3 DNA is TGTGCCTGGAGTGTAGGGGTGGTCGAGACCCAGTACTTC.

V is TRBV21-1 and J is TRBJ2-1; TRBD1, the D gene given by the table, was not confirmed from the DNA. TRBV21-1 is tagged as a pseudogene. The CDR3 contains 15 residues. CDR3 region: CASSKSTGGMDEQFF. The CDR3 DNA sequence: TGTGCCAGCAGCAAATCAACAGGGGGCATGGATGAGCAGTTCTTC.

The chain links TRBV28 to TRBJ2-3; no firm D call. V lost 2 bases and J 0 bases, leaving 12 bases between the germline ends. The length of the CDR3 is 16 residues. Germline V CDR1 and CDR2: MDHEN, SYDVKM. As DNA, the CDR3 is TGTGCCAGCAGTTTAACGCGGTTGGTTAGCACAGATACGCAGTATTTT. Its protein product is CASSLTRLVSTDTQYF.

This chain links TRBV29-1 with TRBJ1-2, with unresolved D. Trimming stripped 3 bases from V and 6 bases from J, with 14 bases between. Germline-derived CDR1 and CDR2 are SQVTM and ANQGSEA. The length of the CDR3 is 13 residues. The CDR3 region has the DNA TGCAGCGTTGACGCTTCCTCGGGTGATGGCTACACCTTC. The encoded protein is CSVDASSGDGYTF.

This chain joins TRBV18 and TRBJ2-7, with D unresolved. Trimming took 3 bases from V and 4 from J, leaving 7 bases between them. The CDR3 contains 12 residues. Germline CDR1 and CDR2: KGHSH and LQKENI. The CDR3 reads CASSPVEYEQYF. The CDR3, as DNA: TGTGCCAGCTCACCGGTAGAGTACGAGCAGTACTTC.

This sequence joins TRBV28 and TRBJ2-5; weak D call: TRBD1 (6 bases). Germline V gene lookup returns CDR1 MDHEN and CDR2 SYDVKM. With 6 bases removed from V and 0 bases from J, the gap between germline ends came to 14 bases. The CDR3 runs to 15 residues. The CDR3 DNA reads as TGTGCCAGCAGGAAGTTAGACAGGTACCAAGAGACCCAGTACTTC. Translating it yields CASRKLDRYQETQYF.

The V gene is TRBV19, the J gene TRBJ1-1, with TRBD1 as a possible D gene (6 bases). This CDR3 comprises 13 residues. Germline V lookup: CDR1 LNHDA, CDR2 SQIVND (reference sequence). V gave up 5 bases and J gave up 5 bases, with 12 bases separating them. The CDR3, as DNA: TGTGCCAGTAGTCCTGGACAGAGTACTGAAGCTTTCTTT. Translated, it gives CASSPGQSTEAFF.

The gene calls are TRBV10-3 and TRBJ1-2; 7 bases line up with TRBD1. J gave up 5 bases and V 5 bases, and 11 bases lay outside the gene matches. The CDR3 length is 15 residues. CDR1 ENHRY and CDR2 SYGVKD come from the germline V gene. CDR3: CAISHGQAPPYGYTF. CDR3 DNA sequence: TGTGCCATCAGTCACGGACAGGCCCCACCTTATGGCTACACCTTC.

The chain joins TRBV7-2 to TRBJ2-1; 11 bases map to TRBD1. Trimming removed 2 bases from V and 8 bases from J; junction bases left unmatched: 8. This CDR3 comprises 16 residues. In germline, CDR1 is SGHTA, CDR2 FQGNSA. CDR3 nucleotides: TGTGCCAGCAGCTTACGAGGGGACAGGGGGATAGATGAGCAGTTCTTC. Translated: CASSLRGDRGIDEQFF.

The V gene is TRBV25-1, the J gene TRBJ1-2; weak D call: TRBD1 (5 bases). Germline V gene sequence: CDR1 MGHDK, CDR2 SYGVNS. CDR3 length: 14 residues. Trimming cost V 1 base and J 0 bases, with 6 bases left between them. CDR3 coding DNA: TGTGCCAGCAGTGAATTAGGGGCTAACTATGGCTACACCTTC. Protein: CASSELGANYGYTF.

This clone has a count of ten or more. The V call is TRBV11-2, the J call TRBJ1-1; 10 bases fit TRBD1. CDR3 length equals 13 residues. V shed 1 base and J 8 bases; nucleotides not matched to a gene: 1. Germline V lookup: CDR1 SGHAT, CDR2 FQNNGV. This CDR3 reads CASSLGTGGEAFF. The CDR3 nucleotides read TGTGCCAGCAGCTTAGGGACAGGGGGAGAAGCTTTCTTT.